The subject of this entry is one TCR beta chain. In its sample, this clonotype was seen a few times. Its antigen is not yet known. Base qualities were left out, and no much larger clone turns up one base away. The data originate from a study of T cells in Graves' hyperthyroidism and ophthalmopathy (dated by TCRdb to between 2018 and 2021). At the level of the whole study: Peripheral blood was sampled at the time of initial diagnosis, prior to any treatment. A discovery cohort of about a hundred patients, 43 with Graves' ophthalmopathy and over 55 with stable Graves' hyperthyroidism, was used to find distinguishing TCR V-J signatures. Prospective prediction of ophthalmopathy was tested in an independent validation cohort consisting of 18 to 20 hyperthyroidism patients and 17 patients who later progressed to ophthalmopathy. The 100 or so discovery patients were randomly split 7:3 into training and test sets. In about six Graves' hyperthyroidism patients, the study also compared T-cell repertoires from thyroid tissue with T-cell repertoires from blood. After sampling, hyperthyroidism patients received methimazole starting at 30 mg daily, and ophthalmopathy patients received high-dose intravenous methylprednisolone. TCR Vbeta CDR3 sequencing of some 140 peripheral blood samples (approximately 44 ophthalmopathy, about 80 hyperthyroidism and some 17 progressor patients) is reported in the paper.

The V end gives up 6 bases and the J end 4 bases, leaving 11 bases in the junction not matched to a gene. Including the terminal cysteine and phenylalanine, the CDR3 comprises 16 residues. Left in the record is the CDR3 DNA by itself, 48 bases read in frame from the first base. The germline V gene yields MNHEY for CDR1 and SVGEGT for CDR2. Amplification of TCR beta CDR3 regions was carried out from RNA transcripts. The TCR CDR3 was subjected to a first round of RT-PCR using the HTBI primer set and the Qiagen OneStep RT-PCR kit. A second multiplex PCR round built the libraries, followed by size selection and purification. The libraries were sequenced on an Illumina HiSeq2000 using paired-end 100 bp reads. The source study handled its data this way. SOAPnuke was used to process the raw data, with reads discarded if the reads contained adapters or uncalled bases, had a mean Phred below 15, or lacked an exact constant-primer or identifier match. COPE v1.2.5 was used to merge high-quality paired reads, and clonotypes were defined as unique nucleotide sequences. MiTCR v1.1 was used to align clonotypes to the IMGT TRBV, TRBD and TRBJ reference segments. The analysis was restricted to V-J combinations with a frequency above 0.0001, which together covered just over 98% of the repertoires. A TCS score was defined as the ratio of F50 (clonal expansion) to E x V (chaos), with BLOSUM62-based TCRdist applied between CDR3 peptides within each V-J. Welch's t-statistics and random forest reduced around 520 V-J features to some 14, which were used in a naive Bayes classifier (R e1071). In-frame beta chains were kept once TCRdb had trimmed the public reads at Q25 with fastp and called clones with MiXCR. Rows are combined by CDR3 protein, so each entry shows the most common genes and DNA. V and J calls and clone size were set by TCRdb, not the authors. The sample records fewer than 550,000 distinct CDR3 sequences, around 14% of which are singletons. The top ten constitute approximately 7.5% of the sample.

Graves' hyperthyroidism was defined as stable when no progression to ophthalmopathy occurred over 18 months of follow-up. Hyperthyroidism patients were newly diagnosed, had a disease duration of under 2 months, and were aged 18 to 65 years. Patients with uncontrolled infections, other autoimmune diseases, pregnancy or lactation were excluded. Clinical symptoms, serum thyroxine and TRAb, thyroid ultrasound, and orbital computed tomography formed the basis for the diagnoses. PBMCs were isolated from 7.5 to 10 ml of fresh peripheral blood by Ficoll-Paque density gradient centrifugation. Total RNA was extracted with Trizol reagent, and quality was checked on an Agilent 2100 Bioanalyzer. The study at large found these results: Most expanded thyroid clonotypes (frequency above 0.001) were also detected in blood, suggesting blood repertoires may reflect thyroid immune responses. In cross-validation, a model built on a 13 V-J signature told ophthalmopathy apart from stable hyperthyroidism with approximately 90% sensitivity and 81% to 82% specificity, and in testing the same model reached 80%/75%. In validation, the model predicted progression to ophthalmopathy with over 60% sensitivity and about 73% specificity, a median of 6.5 months before onset. Sample size was not statistically predetermined, and blinding of investigators to group allocation was not performed.

The TCR sequence derives from a woman aged 18-29 years with Graves' hyperthyroidism. Sequencing was done on a sample of blood. The rearranged segments are TRBV6-2 or TRBV6-3 and TRBJ2-1; TRBD2 matches 8 bases in the middle. Here the CDR3 is given as CASSHQRGPTYNEQFF. The nucleotide sequence reads TGTGCCAGCAGCCACCAGCGGGGGCCAACTTACAATGAGCAGTTCTTC.